This TCR beta chain was identified in a study of OX40 agonist ivuxolimab in advanced cancers. With respect to the entire study: Ivuxolimab was a fully human IgG2 agonistic monoclonal antibody targeting the costimulatory receptor OX40 (CD134). The paper covers the monotherapy dose-escalation part of the phase I ivuxolimab trial, which included N ≈ 50 patients. Peripheral TCRbeta sequencing aimed to test whether ivuxolimab altered TCR sequence diversity and caused clonal T-cell expansion. Of the approximately 50 dose-escalation patients, hepatocellular carcinoma was present in approximately 20, melanoma in some 15, renal cell carcinoma in 9 and head and neck cancer in 9. Partial responses occurred in three dose-escalation patients, of whom one had hepatocellular carcinoma and two had cutaneous melanoma. The dose-escalation cohort was 82.7% male with a mean age of about 65 years, ranging from about 20 to 85. Intravenous ivuxolimab was administered to patients every 2 weeks at six dose levels: 0.01, 0.1, 0.3, 1.5, 3 and 10 mg/kg. Patients were allowed to have had prior anti-PD-1, anti-PD-L1 or anti-CTLA-4 therapy, and roughly two fifths of the dose-escalation patients had been treated with checkpoint inhibitors.

The germline V gene supplies CDR1 SGHDT and CDR2 YYEEEE. Counted from cysteine to phenylalanine, this CDR3 has 15 amino acids. Just CDR3 DNA is preserved here, 45 bases in frame from base 1. Trimming removed 2 bases from V and 2 bases from J, leaving 8 bases between the germline ends. Of note for this clone: Its antigen target is currently unknown. No clone much larger than this one lies a single base away; base qualities are absent. The same CDR3 is also encoded by other DNA sequences in this sample.

Patients with a history of autoimmune disease or receiving systemic immunosuppression were excluded from the trial. In every dose cohort, peripheral blood was drawn for TCR sequencing at baseline, cycle 4 day 1, and cycle 7 day 1. The samples were drawn from a first-in-human, open-label, multicenter phase I dose-escalation trial of ivuxolimab. Adults with locally advanced or metastatic melanoma, renal cell carcinoma, hepatocellular carcinoma or head and neck squamous cell carcinoma were enrolled in the trial. CD4+ and CD8+ T cells were sorted separately from peripheral blood before TCR sequencing. Genomic DNA was isolated from the sorted cells so that the TCRbeta CDR3 region could be sequenced. The immunoSEQ Assay was used to sequence the TCRbeta CDR3 regions. TCRdb stores this immuneACCESS table with in-frame sequences only. Part of the clones is absent; in the studies checked, under half of the shortfall reflects unresolved V genes, and no reason is known for the rest. The sample contains about 52,000 clones, less than 90% of them found a single time. The ten largest clones capture approximately 7% of the sample.

Overall results and qualifications from the work: After ivuxolimab, expanded clones were on average more numerous among CD8+ T cells than among CD4+ T cells. Partial responders in the 0.1-3.0 mg/kg groups had among the lowest normalized peripheral clonal expansion, especially among CD8+ T cells. Low levels of normalized T-cell clonal expansion were also seen in some patients who did not respond. Clonal expansion of both CD4+ and CD8+ blood T cells was observed from baseline to week 6 at doses 0.1 to 3.0 mg/kg. Which antigens the clonally expanded peripheral T cells were specific for was not determined.

This TCR came from an adult with an advanced solid tumor such as melanoma, head and neck, liver or kidney cancer. This material consisted of CD4+ or CD8+ T cells sorted from blood, taken in a trial of the OX40 agonist ivuxolimab. This chain joins TRBV5-6 to TRBJ2-6; the D gene may be TRBD1 or TRBD2, since each aligns over 6 bases. The CDR3 protein sequence reads: CASSLGGPGANVLTF. The DNA reads as follows: TGTGCCAGCAGCTTAGGGGGGCCTGGGGCCAACGTCCTGACTTTC.